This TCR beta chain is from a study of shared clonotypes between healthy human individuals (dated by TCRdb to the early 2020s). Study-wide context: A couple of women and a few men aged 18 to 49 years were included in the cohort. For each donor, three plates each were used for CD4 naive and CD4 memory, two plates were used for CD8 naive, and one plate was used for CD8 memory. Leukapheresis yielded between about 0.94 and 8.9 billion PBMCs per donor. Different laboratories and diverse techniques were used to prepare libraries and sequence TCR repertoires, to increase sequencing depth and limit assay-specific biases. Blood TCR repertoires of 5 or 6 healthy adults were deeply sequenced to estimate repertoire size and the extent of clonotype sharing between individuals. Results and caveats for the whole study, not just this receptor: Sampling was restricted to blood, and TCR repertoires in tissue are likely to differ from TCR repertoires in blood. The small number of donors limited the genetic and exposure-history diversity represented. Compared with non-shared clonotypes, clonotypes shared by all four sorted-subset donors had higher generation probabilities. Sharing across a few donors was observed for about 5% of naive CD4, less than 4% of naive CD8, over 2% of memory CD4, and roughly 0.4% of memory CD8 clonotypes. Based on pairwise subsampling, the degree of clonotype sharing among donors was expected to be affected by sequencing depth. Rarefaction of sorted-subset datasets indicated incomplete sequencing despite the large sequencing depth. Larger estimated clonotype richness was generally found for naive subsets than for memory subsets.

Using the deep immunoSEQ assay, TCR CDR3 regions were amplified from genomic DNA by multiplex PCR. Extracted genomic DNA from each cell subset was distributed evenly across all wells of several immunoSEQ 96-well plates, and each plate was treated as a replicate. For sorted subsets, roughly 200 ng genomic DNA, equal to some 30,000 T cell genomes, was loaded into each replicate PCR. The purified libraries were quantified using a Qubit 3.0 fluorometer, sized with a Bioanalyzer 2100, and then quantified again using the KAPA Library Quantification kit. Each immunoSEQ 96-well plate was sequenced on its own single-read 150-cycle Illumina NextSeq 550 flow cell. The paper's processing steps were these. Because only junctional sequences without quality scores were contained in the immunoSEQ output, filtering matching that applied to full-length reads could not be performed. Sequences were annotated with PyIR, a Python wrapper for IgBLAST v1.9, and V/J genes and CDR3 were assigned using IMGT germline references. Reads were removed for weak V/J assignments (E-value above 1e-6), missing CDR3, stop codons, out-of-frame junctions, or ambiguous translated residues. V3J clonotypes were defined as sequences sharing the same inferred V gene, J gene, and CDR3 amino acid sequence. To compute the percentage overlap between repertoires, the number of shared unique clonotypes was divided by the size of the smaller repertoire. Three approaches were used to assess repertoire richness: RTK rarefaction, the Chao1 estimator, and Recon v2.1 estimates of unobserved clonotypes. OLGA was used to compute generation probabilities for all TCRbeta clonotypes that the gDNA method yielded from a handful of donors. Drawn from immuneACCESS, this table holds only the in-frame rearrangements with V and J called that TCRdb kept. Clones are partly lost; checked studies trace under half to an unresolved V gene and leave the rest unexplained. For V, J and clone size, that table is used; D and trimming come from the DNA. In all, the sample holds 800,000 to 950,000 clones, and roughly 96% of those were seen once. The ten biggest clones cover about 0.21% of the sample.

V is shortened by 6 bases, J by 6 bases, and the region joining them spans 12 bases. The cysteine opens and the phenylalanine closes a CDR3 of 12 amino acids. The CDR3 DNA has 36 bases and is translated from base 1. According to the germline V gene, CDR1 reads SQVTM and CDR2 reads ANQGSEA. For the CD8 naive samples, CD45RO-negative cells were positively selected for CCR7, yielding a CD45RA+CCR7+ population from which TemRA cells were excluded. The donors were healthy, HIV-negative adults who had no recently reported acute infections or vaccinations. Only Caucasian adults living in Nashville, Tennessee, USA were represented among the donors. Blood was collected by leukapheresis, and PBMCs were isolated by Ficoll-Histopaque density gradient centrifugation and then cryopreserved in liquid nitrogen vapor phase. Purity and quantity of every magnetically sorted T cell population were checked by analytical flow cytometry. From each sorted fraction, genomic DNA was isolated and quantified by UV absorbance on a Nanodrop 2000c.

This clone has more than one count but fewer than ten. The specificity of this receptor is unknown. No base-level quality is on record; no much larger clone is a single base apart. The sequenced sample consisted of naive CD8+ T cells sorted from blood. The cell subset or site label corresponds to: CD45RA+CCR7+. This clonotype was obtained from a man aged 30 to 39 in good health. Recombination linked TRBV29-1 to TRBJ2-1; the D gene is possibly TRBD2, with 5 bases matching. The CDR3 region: CSVLDRGNEQFF. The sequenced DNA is TGCAGCGTCCTCGATCGGGGCAATGAGCAGTTCTTC.